The clone carrying this T cell receptor beta chain was picked up one time. In the source study's methods: Reference gene primer amplification gave nucleated cell count estimates. Libraries were prepared by immunoSEQ multiplex PCR; TCRdb keeps only in-frame clonotypes and omits some of them. V, J and clone size are those of that table, while D and trimming were read from the DNA. In the table there are some 400,000 clones, over 65% of which are singletons. The data derive from a study of blood T cell repertoires in COVID-19. The wider study: Acute and convalescent COVID-19 specimens originated in the United States, Italy and Spain. T cells, B-cell-depleted T cells, or PBMCs provided the cDNA or gDNA that served as material.

The CDR3 sequence is 17 residues long. V trimming: 3 bases; J trimming: 6 bases; junction bases outside the gene matches: 15. Germline V gene lookup returns CDR1 SEHNR and CDR2 FQNEAQ (reference sequence). The source material was peripheral blood. This clonotype was sampled from a human donor with acute or convalescent COVID-19. The donor label of this sample is uncertain. V and J are TRBV7-9 and TRBJ1-2; 8 bases match TRBD1. The CDR3 protein is CASSFNYIGQGMDGYTF. The CDR3 DNA reads as TGTGCCAGCAGCTTCAACTATATAGGACAGGGAATGGATGGCTACACCTTC.